This is a list of T cell receptor beta chains from one sample in a study of T cells in Graves' hyperthyroidism and ophthalmopathy. MiXCR, applied by TCRdb to the multiplex PCR reads, yields one record per CDR3 protein. Of hundreds of thousands of distinct CDR3 sequences in the sample, roughly 14% were seen once. The specimen was blood. Receptors originate from a middle-aged woman with Graves' ophthalmopathy. The CDR3 runs from the conserved cysteine through the conserved F or W. The D gene is left open where the match is weak. Some rows mark clone size as missing; the rest say once, few, many or name a class of expanded clone.

- | - | TRBJ2-2 | TRBV2 | CASSDSWAGELFF | TGTGCCAGCAGTGATTCGTGGGCCGGGGAGCTGTTTTTT
many | - | TRBJ1-2 | TRBV30 | CAWSLFAVADGYTF | TGTGCCTGGAGTCTCTTTGCTGTTGCGGATGGCTACACCTTC
many | - | TRBJ2-7 | TRBV20-1 | CSAPRRVSYEQYF | TGCAGTGCTCCTCGAAGGGTATCCTACGAGCAGTACTTC
many | TRBD2 | TRBJ2-5 | TRBV12-3/TRBV12-4 | CASSPGSSGETQYF | TGTGCCAGCAGCCCCGGGAGTAGCGGGGAGACCCAGTACTTC
many | TRBD1 | TRBJ1-2 | TRBV27 | CASTPPGQGAEGYTF | TGTGCCAGCACCCCGCCGGGACAGGGGGCCGAGGGCTACACCTTC
many | TRBD1 | TRBJ2-2 | TRBV28 | CASSLFQGAAGELFF | TGTGCCAGCAGTTTATTCCAGGGGGCGGCCGGGGAGCTGTTTTTT
many | TRBD1 | TRBJ1-1 | TRBV27 | CASRRGLGDTEAFF | TGTGCCAGCAGGAGGGGGCTAGGGGACACTGAAGCTTTCTTT
- | - | TRBJ1-1 | TRBV4-3 | CASSQDASGGTEAFF | TGCGCCAGCAGCCAAGACGCCTCCGGGGGCACTGAAGCTTTCTTT
few | - | TRBJ2-5 | TRBV2 | CARGRTAGQETQYF | TGTGCCAGAGGAAGGACTGCGGGACAAGAGACCCAGTACTTC
many | TRBD2 | TRBJ2-7 | TRBV28 | CASNIGLAGAYEQYF | TGTGCCAGCAATATTGGTCTAGCGGGAGCGTACGAGCAGTACTTC
- | TRBD2 | TRBJ2-7 | TRBV11-1 | CASSRLAGEWDSYEQYF | TGTGCCAGCAGCCGACTAGCGGGAGAATGGGACTCCTACGAGCAGTACTTC
once | - | TRBJ2-2 | TRBV19 | CASRSPRGWNTGELFF | TGTGCCAGTAGAAGTCCCCGGGGGTGGAACACCGGGGAGCTGTTTTTT
- | TRBD2 | TRBJ2-7 | TRBV6-1 | CASLLSGGHYEQYF | TGTGCCAGCCTCCTGAGCGGGGGGCACTACGAGCAGTACTTC
many | - | TRBJ1-3 | TRBV28 | CASFGGNTIYF | TGTGCCAGCTTTGGGGGAAACACCATATATTTT
many | - | TRBJ2-7 | TRBV28 | CASSFRAGTYEQYF | TGTGCCAGCAGTTTCCGAGCGGGCACCTACGAGCAGTACTTC
few | TRBD1 | TRBJ1-3 | TRBV12-3/TRBV12-4 | CASSFFRGTEVYSGNTIYF | TGTGCCAGCAGTTTCTTCAGGGGGACCGAGGTTTATTCTGGAAACACCATATATTTT
- | TRBD1 | TRBJ2-7 | TRBV27 | CASSPKEGTGGSYEQYF | TGTGCCAGCTCACCCAAGGAGGGGACAGGGGGCTCCTACGAGCAGTACTTC
many | - | TRBJ1-2 | TRBV24-1 | CATSDLNGIYGYTF | TGTGCCACCAGTGATTTGAATGGGATTTATGGCTACACCTTC
many | TRBD2 | TRBJ2-7 | TRBV12-3/TRBV12-4 | CASSLSGSTYEQYF | TGTGCCAGCAGTTTAAGCGGGAGTACCTACGAGCAGTACTTC
- | - | TRBJ1-1 | TRBV20-1 | CSARAGSGYNTEAFF | TGCAGTGCTAGAGCCGGGTCAGGGTATAACACTGAAGCTTTCTTT
many | - | TRBJ2-6 | TRBV28 | CASSVRDLLTSGANVLTF | TGTGCCAGCAGTGTCCGGGACCTCCTAACCTCTGGGGCCAACGTCCTGACTTTC
- | TRBD1 | TRBJ2-1 | TRBV11-3 | CASSLPTTGTEFNEQFF | TGTGCCAGCAGCTTGCCCACGACAGGGACGGAGTTCAATGAGCAGTTCTTC